This record looks at one TCR beta chain sequence and its context. Looked up from germline, CDR1 is MNHEY and CDR2 is SMNVEV (reference sequence). Trimming shortened V by 0 bases and J by 10 bases, and 13 bases separated the two germline ends. CDR3 length equals 14 residues. Profiling relied on immunoSEQ multiplex PCR, and the TCRdb table lists in-frame clones only, not all of them. Of about 380,000 clones in the sample, 85% to 95% were seen once. This sample was included in a study of shared T cell receptors in the human thymus. This clonotype was obtained from a human donor. The chain combines TRBV27 with TRBJ2-1; D is uncertain. The specimen was thymocytes. CDR3 nucleotide sequence: TGTGCCAGCAGTTTATCCTCCAGGCCCAACGAGCAGTTCTTC. Its translation: CASSLSSRPNEQFF.